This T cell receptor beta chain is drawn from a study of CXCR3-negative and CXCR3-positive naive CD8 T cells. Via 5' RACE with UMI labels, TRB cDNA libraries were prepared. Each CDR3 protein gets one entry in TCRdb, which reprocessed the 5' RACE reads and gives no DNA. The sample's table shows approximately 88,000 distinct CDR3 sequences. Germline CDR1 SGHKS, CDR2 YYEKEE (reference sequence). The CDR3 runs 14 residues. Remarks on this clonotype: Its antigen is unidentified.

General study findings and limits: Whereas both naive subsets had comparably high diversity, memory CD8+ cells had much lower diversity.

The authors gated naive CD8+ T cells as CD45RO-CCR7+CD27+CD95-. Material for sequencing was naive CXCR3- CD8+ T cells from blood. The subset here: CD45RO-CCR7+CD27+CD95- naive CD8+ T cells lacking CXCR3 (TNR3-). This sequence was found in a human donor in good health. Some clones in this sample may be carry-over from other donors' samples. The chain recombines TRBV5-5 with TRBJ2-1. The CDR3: CASSLFGGDNEQFF.